The clone carrying this TCR beta chain was observed many times. The antigen remains undetermined. The cDNA came from 5'RACE, which used 10-nucleotide random UMIs. Every sequencing run drew on 15-18 subjects and yielded over 180 million TCR-beta sequences. Using its own MiXCR run on the 5' RACE reads, TCRdb lists one record per CDR3 protein. Here the sample spans just under 60,000 distinct CDR3 sequences, about 2.5% being singletons. This sample was included in a study of neurological immune-mediated disorders. Overall study results and limits: No CDR3 amino acid sequences recurred among expanded clones across subjects, suggesting private repertoires in all groups. Whereas HTLV-1-associated myelopathy showed the most TCR clonal expansion, multiple sclerosis showed the least, with levels below those of healthy controls.

This CDR3 is built from 14 residues. Trimming cost V 5 bases and J 6 bases, with 14 bases left between them. Germline CDR1 SNHLY, CDR2 FYNNEI. The genes are TRBV2 and TRBJ2-1; D not certain. The material sequenced was PBMCs. The sequence was obtained from a man in his fifties with multiple sclerosis. The CDR3, as DNA: TGTGCCAGCAGTCCGGGCCCCTCTATCAATGAGCAGTTCTTC. It specifies CASSPGPSINEQFF.